The 29 T cell receptor beta chains presented below share a single source sample, sequenced in a study of quantifying T cell responses using KT2 cells. Study-wide context: RNA was reverse transcribed with TCR alpha and beta constant-region primers.

The cDNA 3' end received a ligated oligonucleotide with a UMI. The first PCR ran roughly 4 cycles with an equimolar RC1.1 and RC1.2 beta primer mix. TCRdb itself ran the UMI-ligation and nested PCR reads through MiXCR, one entry per CDR3 protein. This table holds around 30,000 distinct CDR3 sequences, 9% to 12% found once. The sample comprised PBMCs spiked with cells of the T cell clone KT2. These receptors all stem from a human donor.

This clonotype was seen repeatedly, ten times or more. The chain has TRBV28 and TRBJ2-1; TRBD2 matches 7 bases. The junction had 12 bases not matched to a gene; V was cut back by 9 bases and J by 4 bases. Germline loops: CDR1 MDHEN, CDR2 SYDVKM. The CDR3 runs 15 residues. CDR3 coding DNA: TGTGCCAGTGGTGGCGGGGCTAGCGGTTACAATGAGCAGTTCTTC. Protein sequence: CASGGGASGYNEQFF.

This clonotype was picked up a small number of times. The chain couples TRBV11-2 to TRBJ2-3; D not certain. The V gene lost 0 bases and the J gene lost 0 bases, with 7 bases spanning the gap. The CDR3 runs 15 residues. Per the germline V gene, CDR1 is SGHAT and CDR2 is FQNNGV. CDR3 loop: CASSLDPASTDTQYF. CDR3 in DNA: TGTGCCAGCAGCTTAGATCCGGCTAGCACAGATACGCAGTATTTT.

This clonotype was picked up a small number of times. The rearrangement joins TRBV6-6 to TRBJ2-1; perhaps TRBD1 as D (9 bases). The V end was cut by 6 bases, the J end by 6 bases, with 24 bases between. The CDR3 spans 17 residues. CDR1 is MNHNY and CDR2 is SVGAGI in the germline V gene (reference sequence). CDR3 in amino acids: CASSPLLLAGQGNEQFF. The CDR3 nucleotides read TGTGCCAGCAGCCCCCTCCTGTTAGCGGGACAGGGCAATGAGCAGTTCTTC.

This clonotype was picked up many times. The rearrangement uses TRBV20-1 and TRBJ1-2; D remains ambiguous. This CDR3 comprises 16 residues. V lost 1 base and J 2 bases, leaving 17 bases between the germline ends. CDR1 and CDR2 (germline): DFQATT, SNEGSKA (reference sequence). DNA of the CDR3: TGCAGTGCTAGAGCCGCCGGAGGGAGGAGAAACTATGGCTACACCTTC. Its protein product is CSARAAGGRRNYGYTF.

The rearrangement links TRBV27 to TRBJ2-2; TRBD1 agrees at 12 bases. V shed 7 bases and J 4 bases; nucleotides not matched to a gene: 4. This CDR3 has 15 residues. CDR1 is MNHEY, CDR2 SMNVEV, per germline (reference sequence). CDR3 sequence: CASKLGQGATGELFF. CDR3 DNA: TGTGCCAGCAAACTGGGACAGGGGGCCACCGGGGAGCTGTTTTTT.

This clonotype was observed at least ten times. The chain couples TRBV5-6 to TRBJ2-3; TRBD2 matches 11 bases. Trimming at V came to 0 bases and at J to 5 bases, leaving 2 bases not matched to a gene. The length of the CDR3 is 15 residues. Germline V gene lookup returns CDR1 SGHDT and CDR2 YYEEEE. The CDR3 reads CASSLATSGEDTQYF. CDR3 nucleotides: TGTGCCAGCAGCTTGGCGACTAGCGGGGAAGATACGCAGTATTTT.

This clonotype showed up many times. The CDR3 sequence is CASSPGTGGNEQFF. The CDR3 DNA follows: TGTGCCAGCAGTCCCGGGACAGGGGGCAATGAGCAGTTCTTC. The chain links TRBV27 to TRBJ2-1; 11 nucleotides agree with TRBD1. The CDR3 contains 14 residues. Trimming removed 5 bases from V and 6 bases from J; junction bases left unmatched: 3. Germline loops: CDR1 MNHEY, CDR2 SMNVEV (reference sequence).

This clonotype has more than one count but fewer than ten. This chain joins TRBV6-2 or TRBV6-3 and TRBJ2-2; 8 nucleotides align to TRBD2. Germline values: CDR1 MNHEY, CDR2 SVGEGT. Germline trimming cut 7 bases from V and 1 base from J; bases unmatched to any gene: 5. The CDR3 spans 15 residues. The CDR3 nucleotides are TGTGCCAGCATTCCCAGCGGGAGGAACACCGGGGAGCTGTTTTTT. Translating it yields CASIPSGRNTGELFF.

The chain employs TRBV30 and TRBJ1-2; D is uncertain. Germline V CDR1 and CDR2: GTSNPN, SVGIG (reference sequence). This CDR3 is 14 amino acids long. The germline V and J ends were trimmed by 0 bases and 4 bases, with 12 bases remaining between them. CDR3 loop: CAWSVRSVGYGYTF. DNA for the CDR3: TGTGCCTGGAGTGTACGTTCGGTTGGCTATGGCTACACCTTC. The full variable domain, its missing parts supplied by reference TRBV30 and TRBJ1-2, is SQTIHQWPATLVQPVGSPLSLECTVEGTSNPNLYWYRQAAGRGLQLLFYSVGIGQISSEVPQNLSASRPQDRQFILSSKKLLLSDSGFYLCAWSVRSVGYGYTFGSGTRLTVV.

This clonotype showed up many times. V is TRBV7-9 and J is TRBJ1-5, with D possibly matching TRBD1 (6 bases). Trimming removed 3 bases at V and 3 bases at J, with 15 bases between. The germline V gene has CDR1 SEHNR and CDR2 FQNEAQ (reference sequence). CDR3 length: 16 residues. CDR3 in amino acids: CASSLGQGTFNQPQHF. In DNA form, the CDR3 reads TGTGCCAGCAGCTTGGGGCAGGGGACTTTCAATCAGCCCCAGCATTTT.

The chain employs TRBV5-4 and TRBJ2-5; D may correspond to TRBD1 or TRBD2 (5 bases each). CDR1 and CDR2 from the germline V gene are SGHNT and YYREEE (reference sequence). Deletions cut 3 bases from V and 5 bases from J, with 14 bases between. The CDR3 extends over 14 amino acids. As DNA, the CDR3 is TGTGCCAGCAGCTCTGGGGCGGGTGAGGAGACCCAGTACTTC. This encodes CASSSGAGEETQYF.

The chain carries TRBV6-5 and TRBJ2-1; TRBD2 agrees at 8 bases. Germline trimming cut 6 bases from V and 9 bases from J; bases unmatched to any gene: 10. The CDR3 covers 14 residues. CDR1 MNHEY and CDR2 SVGAGI come from the germline V gene. The CDR3 DNA reads TGTGCCAGCAGGGACAGCGGGAGAGGGAGTGAGCAGTTCTTC. Amino acids: CASRDSGRGSEQFF.

In its sample, this clonotype was seen many times. This chain joins TRBV5-1 and TRBJ2-3; D gene uncertain. V lost 4 bases to trimming and J lost 0 bases, with 9 bases between them. Germline V gene data show CDR1 as SGHRS and CDR2 as YFSETQ. The CDR3 has 14 residues. CDR3 region: CASSPMTSTDTQYF. In nucleotides, the CDR3 is TGCGCCAGCAGCCCGATGACTAGCACAGATACGCAGTATTTT.

This clonotype came up a few times. The chain links TRBV12-3 or TRBV12-4 to TRBJ1-2; TRBD1 might be the D (5 bases). The CDR3 length is 14 residues. With 2 bases removed from V and 4 bases from J, the gap between germline ends came to 11 bases. CDR3 sequence: CASSLPRGFYGYTF. In DNA form, the CDR3 reads TGTGCCAGCAGTTTACCGCGGGGCTTCTATGGCTACACCTTC.

This clonotype was picked up a small number of times. The gene calls are TRBV12-3 or TRBV12-4 and TRBJ1-4; TRBD1 is a possible D gene (5 bases). The CDR3 consists of 15 residues. Deletions cut 2 bases from V and 6 bases from J, with 13 bases between. The CDR3 loop reads CASSLRLRGDEKLFF. DNA of the CDR3: TGTGCCAGCAGTTTAAGGTTGAGGGGTGATGAAAAACTGTTTTTT.

The chain has TRBV6-6 and TRBJ2-3; TRBD1 might be the D (6 bases). Trimming removed 2 bases from V and 3 bases from J, with 15 bases in between. The CDR3 has 16 amino acids. The germline CDR1 and CDR2 sequences are MNHNY and SVGAGI (reference sequence). The CDR3 DNA reads TGTGCCAGCAGTTACACCAGTCGGCAGGGGACAGATACGCAGTATTTT. Translating gives CASSYTSRQGTDTQYF.

In this sample, this clonotype turned up many times. The chain is built from TRBV18 and TRBJ2-5, with D perhaps given as TRBD1 or TRBD2 (5 bases each). Between the trimmed V and J ends, which lost 3 bases and 5 bases, there was a span of 10 bases. Germline V gene lookup returns CDR1 KGHSH and CDR2 LQKENI. The CDR3 sequence is 13 residues long. CDR3 sequence reads: CASSPAGAETQYF. The CDR3 region has the DNA TGTGCCAGCTCACCGGCCGGGGCGGAGACCCAGTACTTC.

This clonotype was detected a few times. The rearrangement joins TRBV15 to TRBJ1-5; the match to TRBD1 covers 8 bases. V lost 4 bases and J lost 7; bases outside the gene matches: 6. Germline CDR1 LNHNV, CDR2 YYDKDF (reference sequence). CDR3 size: 14 residues. The CDR3 here is CATSKDRVGQPQHF. The DNA of the CDR3 is TGTGCCACCAGCAAGGACAGGGTAGGACAGCCCCAGCATTTT. The full variable domain, in which reference TRBV15 and TRBJ1-5 provide the parts outside the CDR3, is DAMVIQNPRYQVTQFGKPVTLSCSQTLNHNVMYWYQQKSSQAPKLLFHYYDKDFNNEADTPDNFQSRRPNTSFCFLDIRSPGLGDTAMYLCATSKDRVGQPQHFGDGTRLSIL.

In its sample, this clonotype was seen a few times. This CDR3 reads CATADQNTGELFF. CDR3 bases: TGTGCCACCGCCGACCAGAACACCGGGGAGCTGTTTTTT. The chain combines TRBV24-1 with TRBJ2-2; D gene uncertain. This CDR3 is built from 13 residues. Germline loops: CDR1 KGHDR, CDR2 SFDVKD. Between the trimmed V and J ends, which lost 9 bases and 1 base, there was a span of 8 bases.

The chain carries TRBV7-2 and TRBJ2-1, with D unresolved. The CDR3 runs 15 residues. Germline V lookup: CDR1 SGHTA, CDR2 FQGNSA. V was trimmed by 4 bases and J by 0 bases, leaving 10 bases between them. The CDR3 region is CASSSSESSYNEQFF. The CDR3 nucleotides are TGTGCCAGCAGCTCAAGCGAGAGCTCCTACAATGAGCAGTTCTTC.

This clonotype is judged medium-sized. The chain couples TRBV29-1 to TRBJ2-2, with D tentatively TRBD2 (5 bases). This CDR3 comprises 15 residues. Germline CDR1 and CDR2: SQVTM and ANQGSEA. Trimming pared 4 bases from V and 4 bases from J, leaving 16 bases between. CDR3 region: CSVGGFVSGTGELFF. The DNA for the CDR3 is TGCAGCGTTGGCGGGTTTGTATCCGGCACCGGGGAGCTGTTTTTT.

There are many counts of this clonotype. This chain joins TRBV20-1 and TRBJ2-2; TRBD1 matches at 8 bases. With V trimmed by 4 bases and J by 6 bases, 4 bases remained unmatched. The germline CDR1 and CDR2 sequences are DFQATT and SNEGSKA (reference sequence). The CDR3 contains 13 residues. The CDR3 region has the DNA TGCAGTGCTAAAAAGACAGGGGCCGGGGAGCTGTTTTTT. It specifies CSAKKTGAGELFF.

This clonotype appeared a single time. Here the CDR3 reads CASSLQNPDTQYF. The CDR3, as DNA: TGTGCCAGCAGCCTACAAAATCCAGATACGCAGTATTTT. The chain couples TRBV7-2 to TRBJ2-3, with D uncertain. The CDR3 sequence is 13 residues long. V lost 5 bases, J lost 4 bases, and 10 bases lay in between. Germline V gene lookup returns CDR1 SGHTA and CDR2 FQGNSA.

This clonotype was picked up a small number of times. The gene calls are TRBV6-2 or TRBV6-3 and TRBJ2-3, with 7 bases that match TRBD2. This CDR3 is built from 17 residues. J gave up 3 bases and V 2 bases, and 11 bases lay outside the gene matches. Germline loops: CDR1 MNHEY, CDR2 SVGEGT. In nucleotides, the CDR3 is TGTGCCAGCAGTTACCTACTAGCGCGGGTGGGTACAGATACGCAGTATTTT. It codes for CASSYLLARVGTDTQYF.

The rearrangement joins TRBV2 to TRBJ2-1; 14 positions match TRBD2. The CDR3 runs 17 residues. Germline V lookup: CDR1 SNHLY, CDR2 FYNNEI. Unmatched junction bases numbered 10, after V lost 3 bases and J lost 9 bases. CDR3 bases: TGTGCCAGCAGTGATCCGGGACTAGCGGGGGCTTTGATTGAGCAGTTCTTC. Protein sequence: CASSDPGLAGALIEQFF.

V and J are TRBV7-2 and TRBJ1-2, with D hard to call. V shed 4 bases and J shed 8 bases, with 14 bases lying between them. The length of the CDR3 is 13 residues. Per germline, CDR1 SGHTA and CDR2 FQGNSA. The CDR3 nucleotides are TGTGCCAGCAGCTGGCGAGATTTAGGAGGCTACACCTTC. Translated, it gives CASSWRDLGGYTF.

J is TRBJ1-5 and V is TRBV29-1, with 8 positions matching TRBD1. The germline V gene encodes CDR1 SQVTM and CDR2 ANQGSEA. This CDR3 is 13 amino acids long. The ends lost 4 bases at V and 7 bases at J; junction bases unmatched: 6. This chain's CDR3 is CSVGQGAGQPQHF. The CDR3 DNA sequence: TGCAGCGTTGGCCAGGGGGCAGGACAGCCCCAGCATTTT.

This clonotype was recorded a few times. This chain connects TRBV4-1 to TRBJ2-3; D perhaps matches TRBD2 (6 bases). From germline, CDR1 is MGHRA and CDR2 YSYEKL. Trimming shortened V by 4 bases and J by 4 bases, and 15 bases separated the two germline ends. CDR3 size: 15 residues. This CDR3 is CASSPGSGGADTQYF. The CDR3 DNA follows: TGCGCCAGCAGCCCGGGTTCTGGAGGGGCAGATACGCAGTATTTT.

There are a few counts of this clonotype. V usage is TRBV29-1 and J usage is TRBJ2-7; D is possibly TRBD2 (6 bases). CDR1 is SQVTM and CDR2 is ANQGSEA in the germline V gene. CDR3 length: 14 amino acids. V lost 6 bases and J 4 bases, leaving 19 bases between the germline ends. The CDR3 protein is CSVGDSGGGYEQYF. In nucleotides, the CDR3 is TGCAGCGTCGGTGACAGCGGTGGGGGGTACGAGCAGTACTTC.